This T cell receptor (beta chain) came from a study of CD8+ T cells in alopecia areata. Broader study findings: Relative to normal scalp, lesional scalp, especially alopecia totalis/universalis, showed higher clonality. Scalp data also include sequences from resident alphabeta T cells of normal skin.

Reverse transcription of extracted RNA yielded cDNA, which provided the sequencing template. Sequencing was performed with immunoSEQ multiplex PCR; in TCRdb, only in-frame clones are kept and a portion is missing. The table shows some 110,000 clones, with around 61% occurring only once. As to this clone: Its matching antigen is unknown.

The CDR3 runs to 13 residues. Trimming took 0 bases from V and 7 from J, leaving 10 bases between them. CDR1 is GTSNPN, CDR2 SVGIG, per germline (reference sequence). Sequencing was performed on CD4+ T cells sorted from blood. The sequence was obtained from a human donor in good health. The rearrangement joins TRBV30 to TRBJ1-3, with TRBD1 as a possible D gene (6 bases). As DNA, the CDR3 is TGTGCCTGGAGTGTTTCTCAGGGGAACACCATATATTTT. It specifies CAWSVSQGNTIYF.